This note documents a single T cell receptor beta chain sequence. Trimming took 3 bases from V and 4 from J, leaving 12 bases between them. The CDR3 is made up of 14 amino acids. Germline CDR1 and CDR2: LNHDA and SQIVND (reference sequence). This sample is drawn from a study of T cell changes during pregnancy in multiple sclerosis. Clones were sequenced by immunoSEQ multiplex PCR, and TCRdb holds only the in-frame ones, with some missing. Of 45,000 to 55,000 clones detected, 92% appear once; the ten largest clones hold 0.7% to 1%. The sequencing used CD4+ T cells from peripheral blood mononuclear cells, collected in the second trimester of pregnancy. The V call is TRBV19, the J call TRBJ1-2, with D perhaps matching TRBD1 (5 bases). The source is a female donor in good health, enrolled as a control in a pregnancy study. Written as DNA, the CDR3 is TGTGCCAGTAGTATCCCCAGGGTGCGCTATGGCTACACCTTC. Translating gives CASSIPRVRYGYTF.